The 15 T cell receptor beta chains below all came from one sample that was sequenced in a study of T cells in Graves' hyperthyroidism and ophthalmopathy (dated 2019 in TCRdb). Library method: multiplex PCR. The instrument was an Illumina HiSeq 2000. The TCR beta CDR3 regions were amplified from RNA transcripts. A first-round RT-PCR of the TCR CDR3 used the HTBI primer set with the Qiagen OneStep RT-PCR kit. TCRdb reprocessing: public reads trimmed at Q25 with fastp, clones called with MiXCR, in-frame beta chains kept. Each CDR3 protein appears once, grouped with its most common genes and DNA. This sample has approximately 700,000 distinct CDR3 sequences in its table, and around 15% of those were observed once. The biggest ten clones account for under 10% of the sample. The source material was blood. The origin of the receptors is a man aged 18 to 35 with Graves' hyperthyroidism.

The rearrangement joins TRBV10-3 to TRBJ2-7; D possibly corresponds to TRBD2 (6 bases). V was clipped by 5 bases and J by 0 bases, with 14 bases between them. The germline V gene encodes CDR1 ENHRY and CDR2 SYGVKD. The CDR3 extends over 15 amino acids. The CDR3 spells CAISPRDFNSYEQYF. The CDR3 region has the DNA TGTGCCATCAGTCCCCGGGACTTTAACTCCTACGAGCAGTACTTC.

At least ten counts were recorded for this clonotype. The chain recombines TRBV28 with TRBJ2-3; D might be TRBD1 (5 bases). CDR1 and CDR2 from the germline V gene are MDHEN and SYDVKM. The CDR3 sequence is 17 residues long. Trimming left V 4 bases short and J 2 bases short, with 19 bases between. This CDR3 is CASSSGGVTAITDTQYF. The CDR3 coding sequence is TGTGCCAGCAGTTCAGGTGGCGTGACAGCTATCACAGATACGCAGTATTTT.

This clonotype appeared many times. The chain combines TRBV7-2 with TRBJ2-1; 7 positions agree with TRBD2. CDR1 and CDR2 (germline): SGHTA, FQGNSA. The length of the CDR3 is 16 residues. V shed 5 bases and J 2 bases; nucleotides not matched to a gene: 9. The CDR3 region is CASSPLAEITYNEQFF. The CDR3 DNA reads as TGTGCCAGCAGCCCCCTAGCGGAAATTACCTACAATGAGCAGTTCTTC. Combining the CDR3 with reference TRBV7-2 and TRBJ2-1 gives the whole variable domain GAGVSQSPSNKVTEKGKDVELRCDPISGHTALYWYRQSLGQGLEFLIYFQGNSAPDKSGLPSDRFSAERTGGSVSTLTIQRTQQEDSAVYLCASSPLAEITYNEQFFGPGTRLTVL.

This clonotype was recorded many times. The V gene is TRBV7-3, the J gene TRBJ2-1; a possible D gene is TRBD2 (7 bases). The CDR3 runs to 12 residues. The V end lost 5 bases, the J end lost 8 bases, and 10 bases lay between the germline ends. Germline V gene sequence: CDR1 SGHTA, CDR2 FQGTGA. The DNA for the CDR3 is TGTGCCAGCAGCCGGGGGGCAGATGAGCAGTTCTTC. Encoded protein: CASSRGADEQFF. Based on the CDR3 plus reference TRBV7-3 and TRBJ2-1, the full variable domain is GAGVSQTPSNKVTEKGKYVELRCDPISGHTALYWYRQSLGQGPEFLIYFQGTGAADDSGLPNDRFFAVRPEGSVSTLKIQRTERGDSAVYLCASSRGADEQFFGPGTRLTVL.

This clonotype came up a few times. J is TRBJ2-4 and V is TRBV29-1; D may be TRBD1 (5 bases). Germline-derived CDR1 and CDR2 are SQVTM and ANQGSEA. Trimming removed 8 bases from V and 0 bases from J, with 17 bases in between. The CDR3 runs to 15 residues. CDR3: CSPPVWTIAKNIQYF. In DNA form, the CDR3 reads TGCAGCCCCCCCGTCTGGACAATAGCCAAAAACATTCAGTACTTC.

This chain links TRBV29-1 with TRBJ2-5; D gene unclear. V dropped 7 bases and J dropped 3 bases, with 12 bases sitting between them. CDR1 SQVTM and CDR2 ANQGSEA come from the germline V gene. This CDR3 spans 12 amino acids. CDR3 amino acids: CSAGSRKETQYF. The CDR3 nucleotides are TGCAGCGCCGGAAGCAGGAAAGAGACCCAGTACTTC.

This clonotype has a handful of counts. The rearrangement joins TRBV10-3 to TRBJ1-2; TRBD1 agrees at 7 bases. Unmatched junction bases numbered 11, after V lost 7 bases and J lost 6 bases. Per germline, CDR1 ENHRY and CDR2 SYGVKD. The CDR3 spans 14 residues. CDR3 residues: CAIKVEGTAHGYTF. DNA for the CDR3: TGTGCCATCAAGGTAGAAGGGACAGCGCATGGCTACACCTTC.

This clonotype was found a few times. The rearrangement links TRBV12-3 or TRBV12-4 to TRBJ1-1, with 7 bases identical to TRBD1. This CDR3 is built from 15 residues. The ends lost 6 bases at V and 4 bases at J; junction bases unmatched: 11. The CDR3 region has the DNA TGTGCCAGCAGGCGGGGGGAGGGGGCCGGCACTGAAGCTTTCTTT. Translation gives CASRRGEGAGTEAFF.

This clonotype was observed at least ten times. The chain couples TRBV18 to TRBJ1-1; weak D call: TRBD1 (5 bases). V was trimmed by 2 bases and J by 7 bases, leaving 8 bases between them. Per germline, CDR1 KGHSH and CDR2 LQKENI. The length of the CDR3 is 12 residues. CDR3 bases: TGTGCCAGCTCACCAGGGGCCTTTGAAGCTTTCTTT. It yields the protein CASSPGAFEAFF.

This clonotype showed up many times. This chain connects TRBV3-1 to TRBJ1-1; D unresolved. V was trimmed by 0 bases and J by 3 bases, leaving 8 bases between them. The CDR3 consists of 14 residues. In germline, CDR1 is LGHDT, CDR2 YNNKEL (reference sequence). CDR3: CASSQDSGDTEAFF. The CDR3 DNA reads TGTGCCAGCAGCCAAGATTCCGGGGACACTGAAGCTTTCTTT.

V gene TRBV7-8 combines with J gene TRBJ2-2; D call uncertain. The V end lost 5 bases, the J end lost 5 bases, and 15 bases lay between the germline ends. CDR3 length equals 15 residues. Germline CDR1 SGHVS, CDR2 FQNEAQ. CDR3 in DNA: TGTGCCAGCAGCCCCTCCTCAAGTAGGACCGGGGAGCTGTTTTTT. Protein product: CASSPSSSRTGELFF.

This clonotype was observed once. This chain joins TRBV6-2 or TRBV6-3 and TRBJ2-7; TRBD2 matches at 9 bases. Trimming removed 4 bases from V and 7 bases from J; junction bases left unmatched: 8. Germline CDR1 reads MNHEY; CDR2 reads SVGEGT. The CDR3 length is 14 residues. CDR3 in amino acids: CASSSIAGEGEQYF. DNA for the CDR3: TGTGCCAGCAGTTCTATAGCGGGAGAGGGGGAGCAGTACTTC.

The V gene is TRBV6-1, the J gene TRBJ2-2; possible D gene TRBD1, 6 bases. CDR3 length: 15 residues. Germline V lookup: CDR1 MNHNS, CDR2 SASEGT. V lost 6 bases and J lost 4, with 15 bases in between. The CDR3 loop reads CASRERTAFTGELFF. The CDR3 bases are TGTGCCAGCAGAGAGCGGACAGCTTTCACCGGGGAGCTGTTTTTT.

The chain uses TRBV11-2 and TRBJ2-1; D is ambiguous. CDR1 is SGHAT and CDR2 is FQNNGV in the germline V gene. The CDR3 runs to 11 residues. Trimming removed 11 bases from V and 5 bases from J, with 10 bases in between. The CDR3 reads CAWGGNNEQFF. The CDR3, as DNA: TGTGCCTGGGGTGGGAACAATGAGCAGTTCTTC.

This clonotype was seen ten or more times. The V call is TRBV24-1, the J call TRBJ2-5, with D possibly TRBD2 on 5 matching bases. Germline-derived CDR1 and CDR2 are KGHDR and SFDVKD. The length of the CDR3 is 16 residues. V lost 0 bases, J lost 5 bases, and 15 bases lay in between. This CDR3 is CATSDLRTGIVETQYF. CDR3 bases: TGTGCCACCAGTGATTTGCGAACGGGGATTGTGGAGACCCAGTACTTC.